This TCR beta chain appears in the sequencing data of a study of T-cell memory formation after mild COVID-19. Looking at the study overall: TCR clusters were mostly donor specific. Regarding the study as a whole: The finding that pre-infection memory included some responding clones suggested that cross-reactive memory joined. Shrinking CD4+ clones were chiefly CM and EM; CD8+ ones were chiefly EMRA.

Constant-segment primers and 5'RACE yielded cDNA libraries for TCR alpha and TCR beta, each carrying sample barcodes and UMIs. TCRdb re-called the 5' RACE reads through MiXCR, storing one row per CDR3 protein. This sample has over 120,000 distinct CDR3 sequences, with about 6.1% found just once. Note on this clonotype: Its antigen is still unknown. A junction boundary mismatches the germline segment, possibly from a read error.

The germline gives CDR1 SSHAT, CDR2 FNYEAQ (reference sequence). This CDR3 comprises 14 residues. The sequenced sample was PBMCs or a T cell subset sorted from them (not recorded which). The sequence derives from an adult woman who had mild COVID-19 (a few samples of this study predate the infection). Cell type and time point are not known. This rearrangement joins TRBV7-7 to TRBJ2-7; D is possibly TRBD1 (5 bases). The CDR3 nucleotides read TGTGCTAGCAGCTTATATCAGGGTCCCTACGAGCAGTACTTC. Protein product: CASSLYQGPYEQYF.